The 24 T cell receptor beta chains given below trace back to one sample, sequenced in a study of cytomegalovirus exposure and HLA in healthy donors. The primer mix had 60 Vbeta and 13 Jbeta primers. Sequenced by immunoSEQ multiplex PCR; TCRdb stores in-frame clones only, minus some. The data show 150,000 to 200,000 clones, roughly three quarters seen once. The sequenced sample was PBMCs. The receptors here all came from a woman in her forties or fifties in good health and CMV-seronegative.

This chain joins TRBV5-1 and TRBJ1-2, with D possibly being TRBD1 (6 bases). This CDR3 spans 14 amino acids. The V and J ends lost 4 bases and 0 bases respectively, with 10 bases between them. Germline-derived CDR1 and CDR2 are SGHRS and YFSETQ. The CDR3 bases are TGCGCCAGCAGCCCGACAGGCTCTAACTATGGCTACACCTTC. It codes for CASSPTGSNYGYTF. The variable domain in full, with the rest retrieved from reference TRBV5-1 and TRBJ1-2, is KAGVTQTPRYLIKTRGQQVTLSCSPISGHRSVSWYQQTPGQGLQFLFEYFSETQRNKGNFPGRFSGRQFSNSRSEMNVSTLELGDSALYLCASSPTGSNYGYTFGSGTRLTVV.

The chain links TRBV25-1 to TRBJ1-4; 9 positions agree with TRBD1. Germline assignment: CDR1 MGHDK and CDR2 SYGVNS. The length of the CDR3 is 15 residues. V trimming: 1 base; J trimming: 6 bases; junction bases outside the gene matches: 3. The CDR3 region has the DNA TGTGCCAGCAGTGAATTAGACAGGGGGTATGAAAAACTGTTTTTT. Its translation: CASSELDRGYEKLFF.

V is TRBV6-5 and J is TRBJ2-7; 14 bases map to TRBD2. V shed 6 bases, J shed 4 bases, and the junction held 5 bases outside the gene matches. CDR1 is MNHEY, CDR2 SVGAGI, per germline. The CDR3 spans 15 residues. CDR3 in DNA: TGTGCCAGCAGCCCCGGGACTAGCGGGAGTTACGAGCAGTACTTC. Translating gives CASSPGTSGSYEQYF.

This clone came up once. The CDR3 DNA follows: TGTGCCAGCAGCGAGATAGCGGGAGCTGGCACAGATACGCAGTATTTT. Its translation is CASSEIAGAGTDTQYF. The V and J genes are TRBV9 and TRBJ2-3; 9 nucleotides line up with TRBD2. This CDR3 region has 16 residues. CDR1 and CDR2 (germline): SGDLS, YYNGEE. The junction had 6 bases not matched to a gene; V was cut back by 3 bases and J by 1 base.

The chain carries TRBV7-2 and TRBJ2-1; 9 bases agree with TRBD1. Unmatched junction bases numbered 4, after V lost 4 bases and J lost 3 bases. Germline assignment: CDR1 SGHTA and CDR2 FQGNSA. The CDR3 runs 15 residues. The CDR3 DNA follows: TGTGCCAGCAGCTCGACAGGGGGTGACTACAATGAGCAGTTCTTC. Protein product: CASSSTGGDYNEQFF.

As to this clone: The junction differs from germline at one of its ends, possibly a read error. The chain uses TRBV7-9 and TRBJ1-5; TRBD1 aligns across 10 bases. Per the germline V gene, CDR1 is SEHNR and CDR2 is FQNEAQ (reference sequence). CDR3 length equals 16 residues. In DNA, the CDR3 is TGTTCCAGCAGCTCGTCCGGGACAGGGGCGGACCAGCCCCAGCATTTT. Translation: CSSSSSGTGADQPQHF.

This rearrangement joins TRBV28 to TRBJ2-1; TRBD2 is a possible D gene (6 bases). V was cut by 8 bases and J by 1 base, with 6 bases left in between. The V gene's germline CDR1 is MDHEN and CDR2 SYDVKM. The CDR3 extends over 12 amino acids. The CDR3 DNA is TGTGCCAGCGGGGGGTCCTACAATGAGCAGTTCTTC. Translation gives CASGGSYNEQFF.

CDR3 sequence (DNA): TGTGCCAGTAGTGACTTTAGCAATCAGCCCCAGCATTTT. Its protein is CASSDFSNQPQHF. The chain recombines TRBV19 with TRBJ1-5; the D is unclear. The V end was cut by 5 bases, the J end by 0 bases, with 5 bases between. There are 13 residues in the CDR3. Germline CDR1 reads LNHDA; CDR2 reads SQIVND (reference sequence).

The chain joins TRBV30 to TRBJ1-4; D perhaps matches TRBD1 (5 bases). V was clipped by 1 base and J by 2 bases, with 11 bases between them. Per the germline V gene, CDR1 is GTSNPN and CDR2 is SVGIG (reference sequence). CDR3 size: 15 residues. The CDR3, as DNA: TGTGCCTGGAGTGGCCAGGGCGTTACTAATGAAAAACTGTTTTTT. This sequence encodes CAWSGQGVTNEKLFF.

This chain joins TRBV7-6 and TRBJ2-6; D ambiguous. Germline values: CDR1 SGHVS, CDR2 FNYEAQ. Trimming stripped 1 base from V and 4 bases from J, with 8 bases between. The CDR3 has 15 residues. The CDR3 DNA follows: TGTGCCAGCAGCTTAGAACCAGGAGGGGCCAACGTCCTGACTTTC. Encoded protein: CASSLEPGGANVLTF.

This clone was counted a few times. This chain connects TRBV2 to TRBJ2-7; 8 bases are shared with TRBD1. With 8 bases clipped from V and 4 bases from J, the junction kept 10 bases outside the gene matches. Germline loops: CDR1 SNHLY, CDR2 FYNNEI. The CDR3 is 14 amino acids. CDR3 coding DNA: TGTGCCAGCTCATCGGACAGGGATCTTTACGAGCAGTACTTC. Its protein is CASSSDRDLYEQYF. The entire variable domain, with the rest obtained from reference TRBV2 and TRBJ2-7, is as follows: EPEVTQTPSHQVTQMGQEVILRCVPISNHLYFYWYRQILGQKVEFLVSFYNNEISEKSEIFDDQFSVERPDGSNFTLKIRSTKLEDSAMYFCASSSDRDLYEQYFGPGTRLTVT.

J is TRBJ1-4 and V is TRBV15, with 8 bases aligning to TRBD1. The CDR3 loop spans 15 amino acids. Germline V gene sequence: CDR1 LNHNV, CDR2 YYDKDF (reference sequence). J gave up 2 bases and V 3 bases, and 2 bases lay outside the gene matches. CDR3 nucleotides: TGTGCCACCAGCAGTAACAGGGGGACTAATGAAAAACTGTTTTTT. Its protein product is CATSSNRGTNEKLFF.

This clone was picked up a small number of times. The CDR3: CASSGALSHEQYF. The DNA of the CDR3 is TGTGCCAGCTCGGGAGCTCTGTCCCACGAGCAGTACTTC. The V gene is TRBV9, the J gene TRBJ2-7, with D tentatively TRBD2 (6 bases). V was pared by 7 bases and J by 5 bases, with 16 bases between. CDR1 is SGDLS and CDR2 is YYNGEE in the germline V gene. This CDR3 spans 13 amino acids. The whole variable domain, remainder taken from reference TRBV9 and TRBJ2-7, is DSGVTQTPKHLITATGQRVTLRCSPRSGDLSVYWYQQSLDQGLQFLIQYYNGEERAKGNILERFSAQQFPDLHSELNLSSLELGDSALYFCASSGALSHEQYFGPGTRLTVT.

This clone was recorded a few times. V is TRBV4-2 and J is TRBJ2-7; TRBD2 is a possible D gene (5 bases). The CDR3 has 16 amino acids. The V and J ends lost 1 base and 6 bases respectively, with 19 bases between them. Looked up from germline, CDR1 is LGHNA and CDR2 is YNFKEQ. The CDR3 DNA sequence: TGTGCCAGCAGCCAAGCTACAATGAGGGCTGATGGCGAGCAGTACTTC. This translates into CASSQATMRADGEQYF.

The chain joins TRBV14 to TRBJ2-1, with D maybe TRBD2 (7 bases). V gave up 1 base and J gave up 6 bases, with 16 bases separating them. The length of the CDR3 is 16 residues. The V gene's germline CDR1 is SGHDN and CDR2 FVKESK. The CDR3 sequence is CASSQVRREGGNEQFF. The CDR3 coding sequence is TGTGCCAGCAGCCAAGTACGGAGGGAGGGGGGCAATGAGCAGTTCTTC.

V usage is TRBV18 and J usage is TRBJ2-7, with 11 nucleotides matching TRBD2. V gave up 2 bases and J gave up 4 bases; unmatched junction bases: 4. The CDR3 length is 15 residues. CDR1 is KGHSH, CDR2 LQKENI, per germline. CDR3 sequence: CASSPIGTSGYEQYF. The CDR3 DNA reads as TGTGCCAGCTCACCAATCGGGACTAGCGGTTACGAGCAGTACTTC.

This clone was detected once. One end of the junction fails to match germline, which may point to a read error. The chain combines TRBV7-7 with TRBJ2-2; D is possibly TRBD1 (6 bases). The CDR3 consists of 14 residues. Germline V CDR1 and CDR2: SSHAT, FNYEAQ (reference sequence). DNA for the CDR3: TGTGCTAGCACCCAGGGACAATACACCGGGGAGCTGTTTTTT. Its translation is CASTQGQYTGELFF.

CDR3 residues: CASKTGLSGANVLTF. CDR3 bases: TGTGCCAGTAAAACGGGACTCTCTGGGGCCAACGTCCTGACTTTC. This rearrangement joins TRBV19 to TRBJ2-6, with D perhaps matching TRBD2 (6 bases). Germline CDR1 is LNHDA and CDR2 is SQIVND (reference sequence). The V end lost 7 bases, the J end lost 0 bases, and 10 bases lay between the germline ends. The CDR3 loop spans 15 amino acids. Variable domain in full (rest from reference TRBV19 and TRBJ2-6): DGGITQSPKYLFRKEGQNVTLSCEQNLNHDAMYWYRQDPGQGLRLIYYSQIVNDFQKGDIAEGYSVSREKKESFPLTVTSAQKNPTAFYLCASKTGLSGANVLTFGAGSRLTVL.

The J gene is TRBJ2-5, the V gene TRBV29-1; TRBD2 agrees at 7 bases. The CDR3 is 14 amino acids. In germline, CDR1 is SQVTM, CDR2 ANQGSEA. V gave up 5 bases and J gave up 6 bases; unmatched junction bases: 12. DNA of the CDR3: TGCAGCGTTATGGACCCCGGGAGGAGTAAGACCCAGTACTTC. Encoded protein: CSVMDPGRSKTQYF.

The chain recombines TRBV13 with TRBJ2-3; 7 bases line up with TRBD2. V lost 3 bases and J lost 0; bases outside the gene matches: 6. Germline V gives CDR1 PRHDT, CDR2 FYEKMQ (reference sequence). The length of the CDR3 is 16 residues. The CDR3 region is CASSFRRGSSTDTQYF. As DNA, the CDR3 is TGTGCCAGCAGCTTTCGGCGGGGGTCTAGCACAGATACGCAGTATTTT.

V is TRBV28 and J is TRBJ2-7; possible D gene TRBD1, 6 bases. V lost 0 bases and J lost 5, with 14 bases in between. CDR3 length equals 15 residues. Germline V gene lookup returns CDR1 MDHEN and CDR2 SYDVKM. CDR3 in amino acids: CASSLWGGQSDEQYF. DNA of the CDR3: TGTGCCAGCAGTTTATGGGGCGGACAGTCCGACGAGCAGTACTTC.

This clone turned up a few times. As DNA, the CDR3 is TGTGCCAGCAGCCTAAGACAGTCACCTAGGGCTTTCTTT. Amino acid sequence: CASSLRQSPRAFF. This chain joins TRBV5-4 and TRBJ1-1, with a possible D match to TRBD1 (5 bases). Germline V gives CDR1 SGHNT, CDR2 YYREEE (reference sequence). Trimming removed 4 bases from V and 11 bases from J, with 18 bases in between. The CDR3 covers 13 residues.

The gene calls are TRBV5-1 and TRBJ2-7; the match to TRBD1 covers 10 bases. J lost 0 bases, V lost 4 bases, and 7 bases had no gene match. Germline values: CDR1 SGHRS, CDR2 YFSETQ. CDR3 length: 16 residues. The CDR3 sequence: CASSISGQGTSYEQYF. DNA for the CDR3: TGCGCCAGCAGCATATCGGGACAGGGGACCTCCTACGAGCAGTACTTC.

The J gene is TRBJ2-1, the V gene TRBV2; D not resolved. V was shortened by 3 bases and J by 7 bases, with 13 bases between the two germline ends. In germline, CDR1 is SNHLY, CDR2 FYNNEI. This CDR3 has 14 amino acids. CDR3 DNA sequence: TGTGCCAGCAGTGAGGTCAGAAACGCAAATGAGCAGTTCTTC. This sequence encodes CASSEVRNANEQFF.